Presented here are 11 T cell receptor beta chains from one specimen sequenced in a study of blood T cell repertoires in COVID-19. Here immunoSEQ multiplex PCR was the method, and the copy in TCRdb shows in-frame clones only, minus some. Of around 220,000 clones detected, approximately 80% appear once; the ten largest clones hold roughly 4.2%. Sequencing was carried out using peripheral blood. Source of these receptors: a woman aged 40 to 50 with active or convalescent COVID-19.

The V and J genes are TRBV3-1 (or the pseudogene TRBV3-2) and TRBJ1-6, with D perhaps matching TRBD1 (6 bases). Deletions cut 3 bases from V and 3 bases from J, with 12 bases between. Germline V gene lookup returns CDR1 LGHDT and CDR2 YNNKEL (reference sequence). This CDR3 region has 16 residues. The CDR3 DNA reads TGTGCCAGCAGCCAGATCCCACAGGGCTATAATTCACCCCTCCACTTT. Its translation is CASSQIPQGYNSPLHF.

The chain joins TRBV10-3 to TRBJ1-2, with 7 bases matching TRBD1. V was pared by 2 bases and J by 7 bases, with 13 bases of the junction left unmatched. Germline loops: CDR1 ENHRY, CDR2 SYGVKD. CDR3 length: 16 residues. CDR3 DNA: TGTGCCATCAGTGAGATCGGTGGGGGGACAGCCGGTGGCTACACCTTC. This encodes CAISEIGGGTAGGYTF.

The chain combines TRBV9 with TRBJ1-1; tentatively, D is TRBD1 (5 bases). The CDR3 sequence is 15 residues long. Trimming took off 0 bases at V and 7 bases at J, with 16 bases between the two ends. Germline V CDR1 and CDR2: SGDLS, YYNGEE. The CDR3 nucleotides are TGTGCCAGCAGCGTAGAGGGGTGGAGAGGCGATGAAGCTTTCTTT. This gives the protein CASSVEGWRGDEAFF. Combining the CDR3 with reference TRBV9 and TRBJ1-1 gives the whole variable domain DSGVTQTPKHLITATGQRVTLRCSPRSGDLSVYWYQQSLDQGLQFLIQYYNGEERAKGNILERFSAQQFPDLHSELNLSSLELGDSALYFCASSVEGWRGDEAFFGQGTRLTVV.

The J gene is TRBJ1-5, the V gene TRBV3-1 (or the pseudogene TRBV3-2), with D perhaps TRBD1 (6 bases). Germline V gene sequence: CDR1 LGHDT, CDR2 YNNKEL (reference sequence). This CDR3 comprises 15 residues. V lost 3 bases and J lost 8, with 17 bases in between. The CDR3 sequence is CASSQGTKKGEPQHF. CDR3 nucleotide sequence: TGTGCCAGCAGCCAGGGGACAAAAAAGGGAGAGCCCCAGCATTTT.

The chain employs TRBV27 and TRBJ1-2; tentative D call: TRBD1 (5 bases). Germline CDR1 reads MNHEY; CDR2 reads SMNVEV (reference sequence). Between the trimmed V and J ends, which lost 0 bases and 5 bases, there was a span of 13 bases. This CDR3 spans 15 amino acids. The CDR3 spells CASSLSIGGSYGYTF. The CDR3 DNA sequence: TGTGCCAGCAGTTTATCAATCGGGGGGTCGTATGGCTACACCTTC.

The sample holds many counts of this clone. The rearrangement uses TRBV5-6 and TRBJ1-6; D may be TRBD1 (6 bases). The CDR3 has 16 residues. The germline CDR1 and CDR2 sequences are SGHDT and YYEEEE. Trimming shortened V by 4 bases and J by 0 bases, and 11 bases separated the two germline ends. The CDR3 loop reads CASSPDRSSYNSPLHF. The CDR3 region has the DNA TGTGCCAGCAGCCCCGACAGGAGCTCCTATAATTCACCCCTCCACTTT. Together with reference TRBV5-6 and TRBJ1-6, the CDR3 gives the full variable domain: DAGVTQSPTHLIKTRGQQVTLRCSPKSGHDTVSWYQQALGQGPQFIFQYYEEEERQRGNFPDRFSGHQFPNYSSELNVNALLLGDSALYLCASSPDRSSYNSPLHFGNGTRLTVT.

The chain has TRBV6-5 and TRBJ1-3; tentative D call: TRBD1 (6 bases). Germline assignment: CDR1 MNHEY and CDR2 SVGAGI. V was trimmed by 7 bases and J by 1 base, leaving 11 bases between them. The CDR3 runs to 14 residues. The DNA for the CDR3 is TGTGCCAGCAAGGGACATTTATCTGGAAACACCATATATTTT. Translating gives CASKGHLSGNTIYF.

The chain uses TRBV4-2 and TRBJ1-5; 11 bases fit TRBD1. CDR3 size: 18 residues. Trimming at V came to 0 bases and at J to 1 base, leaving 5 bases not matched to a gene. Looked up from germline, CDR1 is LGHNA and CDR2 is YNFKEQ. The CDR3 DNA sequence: TGTGCCAGCAGCCAAGAGAGGACAGGGGGCAGGAGCAATCAGCCCCAGCATTTT. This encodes CASSQERTGGRSNQPQHF.

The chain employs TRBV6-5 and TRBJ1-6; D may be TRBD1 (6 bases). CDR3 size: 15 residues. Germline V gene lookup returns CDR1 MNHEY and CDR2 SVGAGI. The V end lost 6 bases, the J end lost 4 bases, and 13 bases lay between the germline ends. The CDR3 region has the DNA TGTGCCAGCAGCTTGGGGGCGATTTATAATTCACCCCTCCACTTT. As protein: CASSLGAIYNSPLHF.

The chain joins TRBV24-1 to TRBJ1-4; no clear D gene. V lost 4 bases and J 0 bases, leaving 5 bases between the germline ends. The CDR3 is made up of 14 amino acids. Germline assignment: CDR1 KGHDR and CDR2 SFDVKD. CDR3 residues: CATSDSTTNEKLFF. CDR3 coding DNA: TGTGCCACCAGTGACTCTACAACTAATGAAAAACTGTTTTTT.

The CDR3 spells CASSRDRGSGNTIYF. In DNA form, the CDR3 reads TGTGCCAGCAGCAGAGACAGGGGCTCTGGAAACACCATATATTTT. V usage is TRBV7-9 and J usage is TRBJ1-3, with 8 bases that match TRBD1. The junction had 3 bases not matched to a gene; V was cut back by 5 bases and J by 0 bases. Germline assignment: CDR1 SEHNR and CDR2 FQNEAQ (reference sequence). CDR3 length equals 15 residues.